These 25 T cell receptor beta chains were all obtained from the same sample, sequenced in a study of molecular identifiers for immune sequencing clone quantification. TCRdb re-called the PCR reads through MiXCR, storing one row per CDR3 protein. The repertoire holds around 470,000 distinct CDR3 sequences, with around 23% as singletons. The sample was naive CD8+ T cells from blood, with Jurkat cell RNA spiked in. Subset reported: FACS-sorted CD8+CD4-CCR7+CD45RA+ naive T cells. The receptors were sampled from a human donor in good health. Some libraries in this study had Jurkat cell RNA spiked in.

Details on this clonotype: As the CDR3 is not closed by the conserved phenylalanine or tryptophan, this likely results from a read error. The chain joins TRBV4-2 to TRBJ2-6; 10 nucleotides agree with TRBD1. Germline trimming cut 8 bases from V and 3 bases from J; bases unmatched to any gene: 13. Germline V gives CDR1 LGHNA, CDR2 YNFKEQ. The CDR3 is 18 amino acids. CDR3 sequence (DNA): TGTGCCAGCCGCCCTGGCGGACAGGGGGACTATGGGGCCAACGTCCTGACTTAC. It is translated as CASRPGGQGDYGANVLTY.

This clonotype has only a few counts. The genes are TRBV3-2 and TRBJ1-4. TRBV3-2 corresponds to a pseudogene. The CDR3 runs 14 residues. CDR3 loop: CASSQDRAGEKLFF. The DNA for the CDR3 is TGTGCCAGCAGCCAAGACAGGGCCGGAGAAAAACTGTTTTTT.

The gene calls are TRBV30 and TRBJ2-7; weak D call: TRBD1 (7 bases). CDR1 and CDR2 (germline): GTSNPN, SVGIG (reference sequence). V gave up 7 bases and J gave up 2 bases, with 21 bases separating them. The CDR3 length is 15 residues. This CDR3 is CAFTEGQGGTYEQYF. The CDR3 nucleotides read TGTGCCTTCACCGAGGGGCAGGGGGGCACCTACGAGCAGTACTTC.

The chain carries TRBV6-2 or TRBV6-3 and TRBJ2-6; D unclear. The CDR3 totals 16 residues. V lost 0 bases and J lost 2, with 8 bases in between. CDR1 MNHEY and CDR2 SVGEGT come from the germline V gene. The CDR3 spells CASSYSIGPGANVLTF. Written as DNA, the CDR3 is TGTGCCAGCAGTTACTCGATAGGCCCTGGGGCCAACGTCCTGACTTTC.

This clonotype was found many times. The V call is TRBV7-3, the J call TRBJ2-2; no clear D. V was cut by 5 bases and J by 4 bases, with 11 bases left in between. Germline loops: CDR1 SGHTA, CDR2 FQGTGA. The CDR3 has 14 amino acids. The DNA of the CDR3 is TGTGCCAGCAGCCCTACCATCATCACCGGGGAGCTGTTTTTT. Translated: CASSPTIITGELFF. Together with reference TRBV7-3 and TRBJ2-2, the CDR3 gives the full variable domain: GAGVSQTPSNKVTEKGKYVELRCDPISGHTALYWYRQSLGQGPEFLIYFQGTGAADDSGLPNDRFFAVRPEGSVSTLKIQRTERGDSAVYLCASSPTIITGELFFGEGSRLTVL.

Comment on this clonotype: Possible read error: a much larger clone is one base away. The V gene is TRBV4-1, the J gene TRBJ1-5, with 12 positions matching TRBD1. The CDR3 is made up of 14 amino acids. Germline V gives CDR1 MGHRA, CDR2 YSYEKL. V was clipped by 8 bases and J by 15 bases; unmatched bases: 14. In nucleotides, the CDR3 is TGCGCCAGCTGCGGGACAGGGGGCTTGGGGTTTTTGCATTTT. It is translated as CASCGTGGLGFLHF.

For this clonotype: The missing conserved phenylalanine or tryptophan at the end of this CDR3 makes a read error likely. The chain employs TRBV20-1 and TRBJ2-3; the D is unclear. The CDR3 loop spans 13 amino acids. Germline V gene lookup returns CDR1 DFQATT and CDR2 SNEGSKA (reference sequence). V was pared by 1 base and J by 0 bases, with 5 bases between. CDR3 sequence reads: CSARASSTDTQYL. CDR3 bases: TGCAGTGCTAGAGCCTCTAGCACAGATACGCAGTATTTG.

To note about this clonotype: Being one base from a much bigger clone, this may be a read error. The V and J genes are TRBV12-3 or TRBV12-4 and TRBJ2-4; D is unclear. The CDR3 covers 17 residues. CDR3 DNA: TGTGACAGCAGTTTAGCTTGGCAGAATCTAGCCAAAAACATTCAGTACTTC. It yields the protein CDSSLAWQNLAKNIQYF.

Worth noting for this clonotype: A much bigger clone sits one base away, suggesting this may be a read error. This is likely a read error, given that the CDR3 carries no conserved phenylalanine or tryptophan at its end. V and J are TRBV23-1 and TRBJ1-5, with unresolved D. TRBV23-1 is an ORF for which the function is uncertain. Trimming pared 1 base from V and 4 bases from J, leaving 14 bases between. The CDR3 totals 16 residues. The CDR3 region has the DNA TGCGCCAGCAGTCAATTGTGGCCAGGCTGGAATCAGCCCCAGCATTTA. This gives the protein CASSQLWPGWNQPQHL.

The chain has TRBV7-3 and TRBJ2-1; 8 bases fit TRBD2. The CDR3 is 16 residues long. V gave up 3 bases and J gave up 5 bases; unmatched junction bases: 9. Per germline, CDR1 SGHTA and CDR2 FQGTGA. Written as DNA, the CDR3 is TGTGCCAGCAGCTTTTTGGCGGGAGGCCAAGACAATGAGCAGTTCTTC. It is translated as CASSFLAGGQDNEQFF.

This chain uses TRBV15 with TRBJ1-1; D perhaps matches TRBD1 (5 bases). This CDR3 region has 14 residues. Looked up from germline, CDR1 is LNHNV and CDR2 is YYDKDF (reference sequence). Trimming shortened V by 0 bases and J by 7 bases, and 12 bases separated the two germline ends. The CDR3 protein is CATSRDWGGFEAFF. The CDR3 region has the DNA TGTGCCACCAGCAGAGATTGGGGGGGTTTTGAAGCTTTCTTT.

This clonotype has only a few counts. CDR3 DNA: TGTGCCAGCAGCCCTCGGGAGCAAGAGACCCAGTACTTC. Translating it yields CASSPREQETQYF. The chain links TRBV7-7 to TRBJ2-5, with D perhaps matching TRBD2 (6 bases). V was pared by 5 bases and J by 2 bases, with 9 bases between. The CDR3 is 13 residues long. In germline, CDR1 is SSHAT, CDR2 FNYEAQ (reference sequence).

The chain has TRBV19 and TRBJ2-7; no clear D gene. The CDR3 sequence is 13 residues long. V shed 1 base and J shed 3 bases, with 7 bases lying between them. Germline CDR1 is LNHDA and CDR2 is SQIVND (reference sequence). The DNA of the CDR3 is TGTGCCAGTAGTATAGCCCCCAACTACGAGCAGTACTTC. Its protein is CASSIAPNYEQYF.

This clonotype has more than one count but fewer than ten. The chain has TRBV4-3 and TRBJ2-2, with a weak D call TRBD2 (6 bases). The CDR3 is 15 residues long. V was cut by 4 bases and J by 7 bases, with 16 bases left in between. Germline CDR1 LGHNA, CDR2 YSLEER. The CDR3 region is CASSLGRDSGGELFF. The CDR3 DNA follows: TGCGCCAGCAGCCTCGGCAGGGACTCGGGCGGGGAGCTGTTTTTT.

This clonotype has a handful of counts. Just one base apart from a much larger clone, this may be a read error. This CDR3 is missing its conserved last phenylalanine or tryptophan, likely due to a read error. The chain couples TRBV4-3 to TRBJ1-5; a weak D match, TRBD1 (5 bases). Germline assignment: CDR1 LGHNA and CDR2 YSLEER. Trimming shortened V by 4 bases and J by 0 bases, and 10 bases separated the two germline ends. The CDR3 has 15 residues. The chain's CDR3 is CASSPTGNSNQPQHS. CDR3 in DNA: TGCGCCAGCAGCCCAACAGGTAATAGCAATCAGCCCCAGCATTCT.

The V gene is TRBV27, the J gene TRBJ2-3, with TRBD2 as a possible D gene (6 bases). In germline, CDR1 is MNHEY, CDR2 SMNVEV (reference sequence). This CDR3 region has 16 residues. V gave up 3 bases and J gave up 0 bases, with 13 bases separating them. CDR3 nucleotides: TGTGCCAGCAGTTTTGTCTTAGCGGTGAGCACAGATACGCAGTATTTT. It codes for CASSFVLAVSTDTQYF.

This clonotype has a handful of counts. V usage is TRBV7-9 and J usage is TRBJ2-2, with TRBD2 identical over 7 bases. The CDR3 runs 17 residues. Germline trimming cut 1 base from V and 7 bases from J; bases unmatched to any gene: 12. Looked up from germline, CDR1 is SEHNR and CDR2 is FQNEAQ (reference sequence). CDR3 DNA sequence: TGTGCCAGCAGCTTAGAGGCTAGCGGACCCGGGGACGGGGAGCTGTTTTTT. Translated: CASSLEASGPGDGELFF. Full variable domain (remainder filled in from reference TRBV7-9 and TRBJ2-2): DTGVSQNPRHKITKRGQNVTFRCDPISEHNRLYWYRQTLGQGPEFLTYFQNEAQLEKSRLLSDRFSAERPKGSFSTLEIQRTEQGDSAMYLCASSLEASGPGDGELFFGEGSRLTVL.

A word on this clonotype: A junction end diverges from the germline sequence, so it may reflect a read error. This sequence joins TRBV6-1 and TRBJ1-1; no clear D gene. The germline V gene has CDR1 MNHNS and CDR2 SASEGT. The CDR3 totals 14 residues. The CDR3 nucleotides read TGTGCCAGCAGTGAATGGGGAAGGAACACTGTAGCTTTCTTT. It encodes CASSEWGRNTVAFF.

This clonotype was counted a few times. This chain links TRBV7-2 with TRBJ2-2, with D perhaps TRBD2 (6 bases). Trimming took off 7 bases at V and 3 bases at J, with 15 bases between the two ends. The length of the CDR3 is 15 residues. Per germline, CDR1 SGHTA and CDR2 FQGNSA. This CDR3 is CASTRPGLYTGELFF. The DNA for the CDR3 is TGTGCCAGCACACGACCGGGACTGTACACCGGGGAGCTGTTTTTT.

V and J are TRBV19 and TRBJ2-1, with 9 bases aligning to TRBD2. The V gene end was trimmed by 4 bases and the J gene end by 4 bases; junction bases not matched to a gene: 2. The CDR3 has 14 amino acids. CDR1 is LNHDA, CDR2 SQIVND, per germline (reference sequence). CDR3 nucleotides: TGTGCCAGTAGTAAACTAGCGGGTTACAATGAGCAGTTCTTC. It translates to CASSKLAGYNEQFF. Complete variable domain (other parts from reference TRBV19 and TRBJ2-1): DGGITQSPKYLFRKEGQNVTLSCEQNLNHDAMYWYRQDPGQGLRLIYYSQIVNDFQKGDIAEGYSVSREKKESFPLTVTSAQKNPTAFYLCASSKLAGYNEQFFGPGTRLTVL.

The CDR3 sequence: CASSLTVVEGGTQYF. Written as DNA, the CDR3 is TGTGCCAGCAGTTTGACGGTGGTTGAGGGGGGTACGCAGTATTTT. This rearrangement joins TRBV12-3 or TRBV12-4 to TRBJ2-3; TRBD1 or TRBD2 may be the D gene (6 bases each). V dropped 3 bases and J dropped 8 bases, with 18 bases sitting between them. This CDR3 comprises 15 residues.

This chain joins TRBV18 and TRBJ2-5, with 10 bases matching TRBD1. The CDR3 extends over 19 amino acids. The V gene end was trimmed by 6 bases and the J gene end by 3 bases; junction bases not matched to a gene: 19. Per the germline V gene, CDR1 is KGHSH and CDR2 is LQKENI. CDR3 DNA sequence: TGTGCCAGCTCCCTCGAACCAAGGGGGACAGGGGTCTATGAAGAGACCCAGTACTTC. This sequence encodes CASSLEPRGTGVYEETQYF.

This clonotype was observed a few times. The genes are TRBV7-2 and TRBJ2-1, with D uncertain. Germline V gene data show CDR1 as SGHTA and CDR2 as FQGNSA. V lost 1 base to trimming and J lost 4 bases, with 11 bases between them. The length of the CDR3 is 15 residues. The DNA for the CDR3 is TGTGCCAGCAGCTTAGGTTTCAGCAAATACAATGAGCAGTTCTTC. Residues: CASSLGFSKYNEQFF.

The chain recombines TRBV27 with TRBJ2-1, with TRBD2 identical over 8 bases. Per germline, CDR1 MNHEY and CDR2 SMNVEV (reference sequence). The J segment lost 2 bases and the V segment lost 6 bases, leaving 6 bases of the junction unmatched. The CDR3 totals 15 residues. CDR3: CASSTSGFTYNEQFF. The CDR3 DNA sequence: TGTGCCAGCAGCACTAGCGGTTTTACCTACAATGAGCAGTTCTTC.

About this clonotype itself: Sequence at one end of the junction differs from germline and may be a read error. This CDR3 is CASSVRTSGGAGELVF. The CDR3, as DNA: TGTGCCAGCAGTGTCAGGACTAGCGGGGGGGCCGGGGAGCTGGTTTTT. The chain recombines TRBV6-1 with TRBJ2-2, with TRBD2 identical over 15 bases. There are 16 residues in the CDR3. The V gene's germline CDR1 is MNHNS and CDR2 SASEGT.